The present entry profiles one T cell receptor (beta chain) with its context. The repertoire was sequenced with immunoSEQ multiplex PCR; TCRdb's copy has only in-frame clones and lacks some. The sample holds around 84,000 clones, 85% to 90% seen once. These data originate in a study of blood T cell repertoires in COVID-19. Study information: Acute-phase and convalescent COVID-19 samples originated in the United States, Italy and Spain.

Germline V CDR1 and CDR2: MGHRA, YSYEKL. CDR3 length equals 16 residues. V trimming: 1 base; J trimming: 0 bases; junction bases outside the gene matches: 5. The genes are TRBV4-1 and TRBJ1-1, with 7 bases identical to TRBD1. This receptor was identified in a man at least 80 years old with active or convalescent COVID-19. Sequences were obtained from peripheral blood. CDR3 sequence reads: CASSQVWDSLNTEAFF. CDR3 coding DNA: TGCGCCAGCAGCCAAGTATGGGACAGCTTGAACACTGAAGCTTTCTTT.